The 15 T cell receptor beta chains below all came from one sample that was sequenced in a study of T cell repertoires in cytomegalovirus infection. TCRdb called the reads again in MiXCR, with one record for every CDR3 protein. The sample consists of 300,000 or so distinct CDR3 sequences, roughly 9.3% of them appearing once. Sequencing input: PBMCs. The receptors were gathered from a human donor in good health (CMV status not recorded). Some clones in this sample may be carry-over from other donors' samples.

The V and J genes are TRBV18 and TRBJ1-5; TRBD1 agrees at 7 bases. The junction had 6 bases not matched to a gene; V was cut back by 4 bases and J by 9 bases. The length of the CDR3 is 13 residues. Germline lookup yields CDR1 KGHSH and CDR2 LQKENI. DNA of the CDR3: TGTGCCAGCTCACTTACAGGGGTACGGCCCCAGCATTTT. It specifies CASSLTGVRPQHF.

This clonotype was seen ten or more times. CDR3 residues: CSVGREVNNEQFF. CDR3 nucleotide sequence: TGCAGCGTTGGTAGGGAAGTTAACAATGAGCAGTTCTTC. The chain employs TRBV29-1 and TRBJ2-1; D remains ambiguous. Germline values: CDR1 SQVTM, CDR2 ANQGSEA. V was cut by 4 bases and J by 5 bases, with 12 bases left in between. There are 13 residues in the CDR3.

This clonotype was observed many times. V gene TRBV28 combines with J gene TRBJ1-5, with D unclear. Per germline, CDR1 MDHEN and CDR2 SYDVKM. V was cut by 4 bases and J by 2 bases, with 3 bases left in between. The CDR3 consists of 12 residues. The chain's CDR3 is CASSYGNQPQHF. The CDR3 DNA sequence: TGTGCCAGCAGTTATGGCAATCAGCCCCAGCATTTT.

This clonotype came up a few times. The J gene is TRBJ2-3, the V gene TRBV28, with 7 bases that match TRBD1. The germline gives CDR1 MDHEN, CDR2 SYDVKM. The CDR3 loop spans 15 amino acids. V trimming: 8 bases; J trimming: 2 bases; junction bases outside the gene matches: 10. CDR3 in DNA: TGTGCCAGCGGTCAGGGGACAGCCAACACAGATACGCAGTATTTT. Its translation: CASGQGTANTDTQYF.

Ten or more counts support this clonotype. For the CDR3, the DNA is TGCAGTGCCCGAGGACTAGCGGGGGGCGGAAGCACAGATACGCAGTATTTT. Protein sequence: CSARGLAGGGSTDTQYF. The V gene is TRBV20-1, the J gene TRBJ2-3, with 14 bases identical to TRBD2. The CDR3 extends over 17 amino acids. Unmatched junction bases numbered 8, after V lost 6 bases and J lost 0 bases. Per germline, CDR1 DFQATT and CDR2 SNEGSKA (reference sequence).

This clonotype has ten or more counts. The V and J genes are TRBV12-3 or TRBV12-4 and TRBJ1-1; the D is unclear. Trimming left V 7 bases short and J 1 base short, with 13 bases between. The CDR3 is made up of 14 amino acids. In DNA, the CDR3 is TGTGCCAGCACCTTTACCGACAAGAACACTGAAGCTTTCTTT. Translating gives CASTFTDKNTEAFF.

This clonotype was picked up many times. This chain uses TRBV20-1 with TRBJ2-1; 11 bases are shared with TRBD2. Germline trimming cut 1 base from V and 10 bases from J; bases unmatched to any gene: 12. The CDR3 has 16 amino acids. Germline V gene lookup returns CDR1 DFQATT and CDR2 SNEGSKA (reference sequence). CDR3 sequence (DNA): TGCAGTGCTAGAGCGGCTAGCGGGGGGACCTCGTGGGAGCAGTTCTTC. It translates to CSARAASGGTSWEQFF.

This clonotype was counted ten times or more. This rearrangement joins TRBV10-3 to TRBJ2-3; possible D gene TRBD1, 6 bases. Germline assignment: CDR1 ENHRY and CDR2 SYGVKD. V was cut by 3 bases and J by 2 bases, with 9 bases left in between. The CDR3 loop spans 14 amino acids. CDR3 bases: TGTGCCATCAGTGATACAGGGTCCACAGATACGCAGTATTTT. It specifies CAISDTGSTDTQYF.

This clonotype was observed at least ten times. The chain is built from TRBV7-2 and TRBJ2-3; TRBD2 matches at 9 bases. Per the germline V gene, CDR1 is SGHTA and CDR2 is FQGNSA. The CDR3 is made up of 14 amino acids. CDR3 loop: CASRRGGLADTQYF. The CDR3 coding sequence is TGTGCTAGCCGGCGGGGGGGCCTTGCAGATACGCAGTATTTT.

The chain combines TRBV11-2 with TRBJ2-3; 11 nucleotides agree with TRBD2. Looked up from germline, CDR1 is SGHAT and CDR2 is FQNNGV. The CDR3 extends over 17 amino acids. V shed 6 bases and J 2 bases; nucleotides not matched to a gene: 10. The CDR3 sequence is CASSRRVAGGFTDTQYF. DNA for the CDR3: TGTGCCAGCAGTCGGAGGGTAGCGGGGGGGTTCACAGATACGCAGTATTTT.

The table lists this clonotype with many counts. The J gene is TRBJ2-1, the V gene TRBV5-4, with 10 bases aligning to TRBD2. This CDR3 region has 18 residues. Germline CDR1 and CDR2: SGHNT and YYREEE (reference sequence). Trimming at V came to 3 bases and at J to 5 bases, leaving 14 bases not matched to a gene. The CDR3 DNA follows: TGTGCCAGCAGCTCCCTCATACCTAGCGGGAGAGGCGACAATGAGCAGTTCTTC. The encoded protein is CASSSLIPSGRGDNEQFF. The variable domain in full, with the rest retrieved from reference TRBV5-4 and TRBJ2-1, is ETGVTQSPTHLIKTRGQQVTLRCSSQSGHNTVSWYQQALGQGPQFIFQYYREEENGRGNFPPRFSGLQFPNYSSELNVNALELDDSALYLCASSSLIPSGRGDNEQFFGPGTRLTVL.

This clonotype occurred many times. This chain links TRBV28 with TRBJ2-1; D may be TRBD1 (5 bases). CDR1 is MDHEN and CDR2 is SYDVKM in the germline V gene. V was cut by 3 bases and J by 10 bases, with 13 bases left in between. The CDR3 is 13 residues long. The DNA of the CDR3 is TGTGCCAGCAGTTTGAGCCAGTCAGGGGAGCAGTTCTTC. Residues: CASSLSQSGEQFF.

This clonotype was seen ten or more times. V and J are TRBV14 and TRBJ1-2; TRBD1 matches 7 bases. The germline CDR1 and CDR2 sequences are SGHDN and FVKESK. V dropped 7 bases and J dropped 10; count of bases not matched to a gene: 9. The CDR3 totals 12 residues. CDR3 sequence (DNA): TGTGCCAGCAACAGGGGAGACGGACCCTACACCTTC. Translating it yields CASNRGDGPYTF.

This clonotype was seen ten or more times. V is TRBV19 and J is TRBJ2-1, with TRBD2 matching over 7 bases. The V segment lost 6 bases and the J segment 8 bases; nucleotides outside the gene matches: 7. CDR3 size: 13 residues. The germline V gene encodes CDR1 LNHDA and CDR2 SQIVND (reference sequence). For the CDR3, the DNA is TGTGCCAGTAGGTTGAAAGGGAGGGATGAGCAGTTCTTC. Residues: CASRLKGRDEQFF. The full variable domain, with the rest looked up from reference TRBV19 and TRBJ2-1, is DGGITQSPKYLFRKEGQNVTLSCEQNLNHDAMYWYRQDPGQGLRLIYYSQIVNDFQKGDIAEGYSVSREKKESFPLTVTSAQKNPTAFYLCASRLKGRDEQFFGPGTRLTVL.

This clonotype was seen a few times. The chain carries TRBV20-1 and TRBJ1-4; a weak D match, TRBD1 (6 bases). The V and J ends lost 4 bases and 8 bases respectively, with 14 bases between them. The germline gives CDR1 DFQATT, CDR2 SNEGSKA (reference sequence). CDR3 size: 13 residues. The CDR3 is CSAIGGEMEKLFF. DNA for the CDR3: TGCAGTGCTATCGGGGGCGAGATGGAAAAACTGTTTTTT.